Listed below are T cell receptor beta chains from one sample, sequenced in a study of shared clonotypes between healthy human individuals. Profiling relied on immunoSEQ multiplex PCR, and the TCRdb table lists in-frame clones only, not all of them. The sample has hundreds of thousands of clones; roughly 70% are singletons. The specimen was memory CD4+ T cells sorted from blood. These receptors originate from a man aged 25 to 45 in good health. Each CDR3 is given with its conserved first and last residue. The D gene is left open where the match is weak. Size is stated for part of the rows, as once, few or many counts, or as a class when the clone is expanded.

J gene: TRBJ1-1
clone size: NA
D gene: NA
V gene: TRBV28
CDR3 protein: CASSRPPGGTEAFF
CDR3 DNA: TGTGCCAGCAGTCGGCCACCTGGAGGGACTGAAGCTTTCTTT

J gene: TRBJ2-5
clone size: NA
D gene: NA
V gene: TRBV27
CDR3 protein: CASSLDFTPGSVETQYF
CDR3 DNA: TGTGCCAGCAGTTTAGACTTTACGCCAGGGAGTGTGGAGACCCAGTACTTC

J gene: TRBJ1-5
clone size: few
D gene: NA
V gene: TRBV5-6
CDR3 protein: CASSRRVGSNQPQHF
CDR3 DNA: TGTGCCAGCAGCCGCAGGGTGGGGAGCAATCAGCCCCAGCATTTT

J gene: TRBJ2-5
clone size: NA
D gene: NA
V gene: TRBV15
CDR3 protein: CATTRESGQETQYF
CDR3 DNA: TGTGCCACCACACGGGAGTCGGGTCAAGAGACCCAGTACTTC

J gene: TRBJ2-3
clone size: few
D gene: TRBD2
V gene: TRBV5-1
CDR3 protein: CASSFSGRVITDTQYF
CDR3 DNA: TGCGCCAGCAGCTTTAGCGGGAGGGTAATCACAGATACGCAGTATTTT

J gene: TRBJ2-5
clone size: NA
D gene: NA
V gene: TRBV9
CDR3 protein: CASSGPWGETQYF
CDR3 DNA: TGTGCCAGCAGCGGCCCCTGGGGGGAGACCCAGTACTTC

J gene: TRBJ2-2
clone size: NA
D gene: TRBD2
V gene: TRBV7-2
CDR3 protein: CASSLSLAGVMTGELFF
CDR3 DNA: TGTGCCAGCAGCTTGTCGCTAGCGGGAGTTATGACCGGGGAGCTGTTTTTT

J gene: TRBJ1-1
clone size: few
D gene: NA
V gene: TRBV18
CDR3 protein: CASSTGRGMNTEAFF
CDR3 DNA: TGTGCCAGCTCAACGGGGCGGGGAATGAACACTGAAGCTTTCTTT

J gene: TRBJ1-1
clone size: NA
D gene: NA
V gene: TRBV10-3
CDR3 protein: CAISASVGQNTEAFF
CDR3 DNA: TGTGCCATCAGTGCCAGTGTGGGACAGAACACTGAAGCTTTCTTT

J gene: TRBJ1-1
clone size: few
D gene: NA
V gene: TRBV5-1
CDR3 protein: CASRATVNTEAFF
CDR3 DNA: TGCGCCAGCAGGGCGACAGTGAACACTGAAGCTTTCTTT

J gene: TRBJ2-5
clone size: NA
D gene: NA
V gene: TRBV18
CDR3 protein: CASSIGNQETQYF
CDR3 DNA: TGTGCCAGCTCGATCGGTAACCAAGAGACCCAGTACTTC

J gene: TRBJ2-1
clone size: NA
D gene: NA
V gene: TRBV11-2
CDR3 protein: CASRANFEQFF
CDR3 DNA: TGTGCCAGCAGGGCGAACTTTGAGCAGTTCTTC

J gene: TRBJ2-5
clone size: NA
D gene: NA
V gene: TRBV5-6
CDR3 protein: CASSSVGGETQYF
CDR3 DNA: TGTGCCAGCAGCTCCGTTGGCGGAGAGACCCAGTACTTC

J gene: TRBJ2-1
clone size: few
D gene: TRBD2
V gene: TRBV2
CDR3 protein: CASSQREGSYNEQFF
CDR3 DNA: TGTGCCAGCTCCCAGCGGGAGGGTTCCTACAATGAGCAGTTCTTC

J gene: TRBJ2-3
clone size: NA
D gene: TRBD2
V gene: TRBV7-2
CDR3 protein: CASSLARGRTDTQYF
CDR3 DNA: TGTGCCAGCAGCTTAGCGCGCGGGAGGACTGATACGCAGTATTTT

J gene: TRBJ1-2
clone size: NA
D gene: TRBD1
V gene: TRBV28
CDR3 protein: CASSPGTGGGSYGYTF
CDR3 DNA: TGTGCCAGCAGTCCCGGGACAGGGGGCGGGTCCTATGGCTACACCTTC

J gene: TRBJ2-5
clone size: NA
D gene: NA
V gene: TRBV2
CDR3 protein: CASGPGEETQYF
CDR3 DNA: TGTGCCAGCGGACCAGGCGAAGAGACCCAGTACTTC

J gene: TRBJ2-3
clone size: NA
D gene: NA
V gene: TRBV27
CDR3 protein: CASSLIGVRSADTQYF
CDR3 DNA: TGTGCCAGCAGTTTAATAGGGGTCAGGTCGGCAGATACGCAGTATTTT

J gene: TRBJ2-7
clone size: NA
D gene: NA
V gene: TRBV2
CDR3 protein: CASSEAPNSYEQYF
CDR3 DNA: TGTGCCAGCAGTGAAGCACCAAACAGTTACGAGCAGTACTTC

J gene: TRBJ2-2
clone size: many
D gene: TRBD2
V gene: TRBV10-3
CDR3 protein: CAISGTSGRDTGELFF
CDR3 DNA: TGTGCCATCAGTGGGACTAGCGGGAGGGACACCGGGGAGCTGTTTTTT

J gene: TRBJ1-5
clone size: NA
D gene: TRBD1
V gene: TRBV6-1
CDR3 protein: CASSEASRGRVQPQHF
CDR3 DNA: TGTGCCAGCAGTGAAGCTAGCAGGGGGCGGGTTCAGCCCCAGCATTTT

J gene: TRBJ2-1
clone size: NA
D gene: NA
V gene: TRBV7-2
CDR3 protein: CASSLASSVYNEQFF
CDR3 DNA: TGTGCCAGCAGCTTAGCTTCTAGCGTGTACAATGAGCAGTTCTTC

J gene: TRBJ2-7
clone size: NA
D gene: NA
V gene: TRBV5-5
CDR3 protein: CASSFFHGELGEQYF
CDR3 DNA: TGTGCCAGCAGCTTCTTCCACGGCGAGTTGGGGGAGCAGTACTTC

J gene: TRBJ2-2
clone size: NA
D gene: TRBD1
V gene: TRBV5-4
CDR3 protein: CASSPDRVRTGELFF
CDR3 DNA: TGTGCCAGCAGCCCGGACAGGGTACGGACCGGGGAGCTGTTTTTT

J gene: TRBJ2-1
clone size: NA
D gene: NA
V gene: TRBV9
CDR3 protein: CASSVATLGSNEQFF
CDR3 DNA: TGTGCCAGCAGCGTAGCCACCCTGGGGTCCAATGAGCAGTTCTTC

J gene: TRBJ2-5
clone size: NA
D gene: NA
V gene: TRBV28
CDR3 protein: CASSLGAARETQYF
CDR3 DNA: TGTGCCAGCAGTTTAGGGGCGGCCCGAGAGACCCAGTACTTC

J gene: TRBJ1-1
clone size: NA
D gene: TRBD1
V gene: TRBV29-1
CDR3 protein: CSVMGRQGAYSAFF
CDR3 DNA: TGCAGCGTGATGGGGAGACAGGGGGCCTACTCGGCTTTCTTT

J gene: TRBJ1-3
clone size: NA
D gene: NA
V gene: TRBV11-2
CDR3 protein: CASSLVRSSGNTIYF
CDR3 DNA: TGTGCCAGCAGCTTAGTCCGCAGCTCTGGAAACACCATATATTTT

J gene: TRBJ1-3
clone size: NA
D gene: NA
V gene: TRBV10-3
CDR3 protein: CAISQQVLSGNTIYF
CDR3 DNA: TGTGCCATCAGTCAGCAGGTCCTCTCTGGAAACACCATATATTTT

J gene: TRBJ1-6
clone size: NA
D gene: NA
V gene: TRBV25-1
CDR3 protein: CASSEWAVNSPLHF
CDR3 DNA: TGTGCCAGCAGTGAATGGGCAGTAAATTCACCCCTCCACTTT